Included here is one T cell receptor beta chain sequence, with context. The antigen is not known. 13 Jbeta primers and 60 Vbeta primers were used for the PCR. TCRdb's table, derived via immunoSEQ multiplex PCR, lists solely in-frame clones and lacks some. Its table records approximately 110,000 clones. V shed 5 bases and J 5 bases; nucleotides not matched to a gene: 9. This CDR3 region has 17 residues. Germline V gives CDR1 SGHRS, CDR2 YFSETQ. This sample is drawn from a study of cytomegalovirus exposure and HLA in healthy donors. General study results and limits: Later on, a genetic analysis was performed. It linked a missense variant in DCLRE1C with V- and J-gene trimming of TCR beta. Rarity marked most TCR sequences, yet some public TCRs occurred in many donors. A later analysis reportedly found fewer N-insertions in an Asian-associated ancestry cluster than the approximately 730-donor mean. Presence/absence analyses took donor sequencing depth as roughly uniform.

The source of this sequence is a man aged 35 to 55 in good health and CMV-seropositive. V is TRBV5-1 and J is TRBJ2-1; 14 bases are a match to TRBD2. Sequenced: PBMCs. DNA for the CDR3: TGCGCCAGCAGTTCGAATCCGGGACTAGCGGGGGACAATGAGCAGTTCTTC. It codes for CASSSNPGLAGDNEQFF.